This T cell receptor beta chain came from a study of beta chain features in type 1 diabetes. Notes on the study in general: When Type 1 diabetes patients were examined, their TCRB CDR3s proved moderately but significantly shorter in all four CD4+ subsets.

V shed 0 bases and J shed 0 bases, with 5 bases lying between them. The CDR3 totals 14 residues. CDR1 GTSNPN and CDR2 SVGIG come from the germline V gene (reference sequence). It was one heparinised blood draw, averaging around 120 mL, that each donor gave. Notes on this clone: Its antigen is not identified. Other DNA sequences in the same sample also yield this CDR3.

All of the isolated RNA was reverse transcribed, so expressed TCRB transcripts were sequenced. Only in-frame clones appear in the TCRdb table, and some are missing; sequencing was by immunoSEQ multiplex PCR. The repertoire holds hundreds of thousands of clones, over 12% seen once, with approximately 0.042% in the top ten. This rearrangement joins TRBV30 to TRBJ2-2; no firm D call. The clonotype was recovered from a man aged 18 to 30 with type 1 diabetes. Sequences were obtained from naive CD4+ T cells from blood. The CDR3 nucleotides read TGTGCCTGGAGTGTAGGCCCGAACACCGGGGAGCTGTTTTTT. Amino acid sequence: CAWSVGPNTGELFF. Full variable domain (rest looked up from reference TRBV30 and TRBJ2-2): SQTIHQWPATLVQPVGSPLSLECTVEGTSNPNLYWYRQAAGRGLQLLFYSVGIGQISSEVPQNLSASRPQDRQFILSSKKLLLSDSGFYLCAWSVGPNTGELFFGEGSRLTVL.